The next 17 T cell receptor beta chains were all read from a single sample in a study of cytomegalovirus exposure and HLA in healthy donors. The primer mix had 60 Vbeta and 13 Jbeta primers. The assay was immunoSEQ multiplex PCR, and TCRdb's table has in-frame clones only and misses some. The repertoire holds roughly 160,000 clones, approximately 88% seen once, with 0.38% in the top ten. Sequences were obtained from PBMCs. Receptors originate from a boy aged 2 to 10 in good health and CMV-seronegative.

This clone was seen once. This chain connects TRBV5-6 to TRBJ1-2, with D uncertain. V was trimmed by 4 bases and J by 4 bases, leaving 11 bases between them. The CDR3 length is 13 residues. Germline V gene data show CDR1 as SGHDT and CDR2 as YYEEEE. CDR3 loop: CASSQTVGYGYTF. CDR3 bases: TGTGCCAGCAGCCAAACAGTGGGCTATGGCTACACCTTC.

V and J are TRBV28 and TRBJ1-2; 12 bases line up with TRBD1. The CDR3 covers 15 residues. Germline lookup yields CDR1 MDHEN and CDR2 SYDVKM. Trimming at V came to 6 bases and at J to 3 bases, leaving 5 bases not matched to a gene. The CDR3 here is CASRGTGGIYYGYTF. For the CDR3, the DNA is TGTGCCAGCAGAGGGACAGGGGGCATCTACTATGGCTACACCTTC.

The V gene is TRBV6-1, the J gene TRBJ2-5; TRBD2 agrees at 13 bases. Germline V gene data show CDR1 as MNHNS and CDR2 as SASEGT. J was trimmed by 4 bases and V by 6 bases; bases with no gene match: 5. This CDR3 region has 15 residues. The DNA of the CDR3 is TGTGCCAGCAGCGGACTAGCGGGAGAAGGAGAGACCCAGTACTTC. Protein sequence: CASSGLAGEGETQYF.

The gene calls are TRBV2 and TRBJ2-1; 7 nucleotides agree with TRBD2. After removal of 10 bases from V and 8 bases from J, the junction contained 11 bases not matched to a gene. The CDR3 has 13 amino acids. CDR1 is SNHLY, CDR2 FYNNEI, per germline. Here the CDR3 DNA reads TGTGCCAATAGGGCGGGAGAGGCAGATGAGCAGTTCTTC. This encodes CANRAGEADEQFF.

The chain is built from TRBV14 and TRBJ1-1; D is possibly TRBD1 (6 bases). The germline V and J ends were trimmed by 6 bases and 4 bases, with 12 bases remaining between them. The CDR3 is 13 amino acids. CDR1 is SGHDN and CDR2 is FVKESK in the germline V gene. CDR3 in DNA: TGTGCCAGCAGGAGCGGACAGAGCACTGAAGCTTTCTTT. Its protein product is CASRSGQSTEAFF.

The V call is TRBV2, the J call TRBJ2-2; D might be TRBD1 (6 bases). The CDR3 runs 14 residues. Germline CDR1 reads SNHLY; CDR2 reads FYNNEI. Trimming took 5 bases from V and 1 from J, leaving 8 bases between them. As DNA, the CDR3 is TGTGCCAGCAGTCGGACAGAGAACACCGGGGAGCTGTTTTTT. Translated, it gives CASSRTENTGELFF. Variable domain in full (rest from reference TRBV2 and TRBJ2-2): EPEVTQTPSHQVTQMGQEVILRCVPISNHLYFYWYRQILGQKVEFLVSFYNNEISEKSEIFDDQFSVERPDGSNFTLKIRSTKLEDSAMYFCASSRTENTGELFFGEGSRLTVL.

This chain connects TRBV20-1 to TRBJ2-5, with D perhaps matching TRBD1 (5 bases). V was cut by 7 bases and J by 3 bases, with 9 bases left in between. Germline V gives CDR1 DFQATT, CDR2 SNEGSKA (reference sequence). The length of the CDR3 is 11 residues. The CDR3 DNA reads as TGCAGTGGGACAACTGAAGAGACCCAGTACTTC. Translation gives CSGTTEETQYF.

The gene calls are TRBV4-1 and TRBJ2-4, with 7 positions matching TRBD1. Germline V CDR1 and CDR2: MGHRA, YSYEKL. The J segment lost 4 bases and the V segment lost 4 bases, leaving 7 bases of the junction unmatched. This CDR3 has 15 amino acids. The DNA of the CDR3 is TGCGCCAGCAGCCCAACCGGGACAGCTAAAAACATTCAGTACTTC. Its protein product is CASSPTGTAKNIQYF.

This chain joins TRBV6-6 and TRBJ1-1; D is ambiguous. The CDR3 is 15 amino acids. CDR1 and CDR2 (germline): MNHNY, SVGAGI (reference sequence). Trimming removed 0 bases at V and 1 base at J, with 9 bases between. CDR3 protein: CASSYSLEQNTEAFF. In DNA, the CDR3 is TGTGCCAGCAGTTACTCGTTGGAGCAGAACACTGAAGCTTTCTTT.

J is TRBJ2-7 and V is TRBV7-5; the D call of TRBD2 is as the table states it, not checked on the DNA. TRBV7-5 is a pseudogene segment. The CDR3 has 15 residues. CDR3 coding DNA: TGTGCCAGACCATTAGCGGGAGGGAGAACCTACGAGCAGTACTTC. The encoded protein is CARPLAGGRTYEQYF.

Turning to this clone: Here the CDR3 omits its conserved ending phenylalanine or tryptophan, so a read error is the likely source. Because the CDR3's place on the DNA is in doubt, the DNA is left out and the CDR3 is given as listed by TCRdb. The chain combines TRBV12-2 with TRBJ2-3; the table calls TRBD2, which could not be checked here. TRBV12-2 is annotated as a pseudogene. The CDR3 has 13 amino acids, counting both end residues. The CDR3 reads CASRLGGLVSAIP.

The chain links TRBV5-6 to TRBJ1-2; possibly TRBD1 for D (6 bases). CDR1 and CDR2 from the germline V gene are SGHDT and YYEEEE. This CDR3 spans 13 amino acids. Deletions cut 2 bases from V and 4 bases from J, with 9 bases between. CDR3 residues: CASSFGQLYGYTF. For the CDR3, the DNA is TGTGCCAGCAGCTTCGGACAGCTCTATGGCTACACCTTC. Combining the CDR3 with reference TRBV5-6 and TRBJ1-2 gives the whole variable domain DAGVTQSPTHLIKTRGQQVTLRCSPKSGHDTVSWYQQALGQGPQFIFQYYEEEERQRGNFPDRFSGHQFPNYSSELNVNALLLGDSALYLCASSFGQLYGYTFGSGTRLTVV.

This clone was detected only a few times. The rearrangement links TRBV19 to TRBJ2-7; no firm D call. V was pared by 0 bases and J by 5 bases, with 8 bases between. This CDR3 is built from 13 residues. Germline V lookup: CDR1 LNHDA, CDR2 SQIVND (reference sequence). DNA of the CDR3: TGTGCCAGTAGTATAGAGGGCATCCACGAGCAGTACTTC. It codes for CASSIEGIHEQYF.

The J gene is TRBJ2-1, the V gene TRBV7-3; 8 nucleotides align to TRBD1. The CDR3 is 13 amino acids. CDR1 and CDR2 from the germline V gene are SGHTA and FQGTGA. V shed 2 bases and J 7 bases; nucleotides not matched to a gene: 1. This CDR3 is CASSLQGANEQFF. The CDR3 DNA reads as TGTGCCAGCAGCTTACAGGGGGCTAATGAGCAGTTCTTC.

Concerning this clone itself: An end of the junction does not agree with germline; a read error may underlie this. The CDR3 sequence is CSSSWSTDEAFF. The CDR3 DNA reads TGTTCCAGCAGCTGGTCCACAGATGAAGCTTTCTTT. The V and J genes are TRBV7-9 and TRBJ1-1; unclear D gene. This CDR3 region has 12 residues. CDR1 SEHNR and CDR2 FQNEAQ come from the germline V gene (reference sequence).

V gene TRBV19 combines with J gene TRBJ1-1; 8 nucleotides match TRBD1. The CDR3 is made up of 15 amino acids. Unmatched junction bases numbered 13, after V lost 5 bases and J lost 8 bases. CDR1 is LNHDA, CDR2 SQIVND, per germline (reference sequence). The CDR3 sequence is CASSVDTGGVNEAFF. CDR3 nucleotide sequence: TGTGCCAGTAGTGTTGATACAGGGGGAGTAAACGAAGCTTTCTTT.

This clone was counted between two and nine times. The chain has TRBV10-3 and TRBJ2-7, with 10 bases aligning to TRBD2. V lost 4 bases to trimming and J lost 5 bases; unmatched junction nucleotides: 8. The length of the CDR3 is 15 residues. Germline V gene data show CDR1 as ENHRY and CDR2 as SYGVKD. The CDR3: CAISVKREGRNEQYF. The DNA of the CDR3 is TGTGCCATCAGTGTCAAGCGGGAGGGCCGGAACGAGCAGTACTTC.